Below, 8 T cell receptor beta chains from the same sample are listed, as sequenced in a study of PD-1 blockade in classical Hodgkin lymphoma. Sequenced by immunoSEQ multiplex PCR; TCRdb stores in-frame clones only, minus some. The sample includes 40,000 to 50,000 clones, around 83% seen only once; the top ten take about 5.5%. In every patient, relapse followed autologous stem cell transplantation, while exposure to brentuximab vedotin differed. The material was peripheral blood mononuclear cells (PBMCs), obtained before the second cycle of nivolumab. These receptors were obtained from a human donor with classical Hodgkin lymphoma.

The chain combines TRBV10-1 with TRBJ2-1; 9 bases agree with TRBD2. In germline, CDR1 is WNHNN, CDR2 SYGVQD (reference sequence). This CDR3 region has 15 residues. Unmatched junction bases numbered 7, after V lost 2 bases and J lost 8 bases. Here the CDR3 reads CASSEASGDTDEQFF. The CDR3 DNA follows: TGCGCCAGCAGTGAGGCTAGCGGGGACACGGATGAGCAGTTCTTC.

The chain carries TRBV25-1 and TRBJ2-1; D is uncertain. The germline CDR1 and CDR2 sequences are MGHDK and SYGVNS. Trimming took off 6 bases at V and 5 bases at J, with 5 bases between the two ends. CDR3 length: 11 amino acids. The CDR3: CASSRHNEQFF. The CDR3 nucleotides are TGTGCCAGCAGCAGGCACAATGAGCAGTTCTTC.

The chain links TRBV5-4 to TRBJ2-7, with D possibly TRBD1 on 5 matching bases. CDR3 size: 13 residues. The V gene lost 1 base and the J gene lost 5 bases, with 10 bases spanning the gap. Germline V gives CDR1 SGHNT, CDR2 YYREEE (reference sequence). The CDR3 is CASSLQGSNEQYF. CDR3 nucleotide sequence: TGTGCCAGCAGCTTGCAGGGATCGAACGAGCAGTACTTC.

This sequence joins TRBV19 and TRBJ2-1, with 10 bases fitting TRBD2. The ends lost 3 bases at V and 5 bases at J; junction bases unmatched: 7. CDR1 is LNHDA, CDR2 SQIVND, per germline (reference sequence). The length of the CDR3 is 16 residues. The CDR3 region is CASSIGLAVRDNEQFF. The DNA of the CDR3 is TGTGCCAGTAGTATCGGACTAGCGGTAAGGGACAATGAGCAGTTCTTC. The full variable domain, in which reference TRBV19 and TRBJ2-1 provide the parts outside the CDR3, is DGGITQSPKYLFRKEGQNVTLSCEQNLNHDAMYWYRQDPGQGLRLIYYSQIVNDFQKGDIAEGYSVSREKKESFPLTVTSAQKNPTAFYLCASSIGLAVRDNEQFFGPGTRLTVL.

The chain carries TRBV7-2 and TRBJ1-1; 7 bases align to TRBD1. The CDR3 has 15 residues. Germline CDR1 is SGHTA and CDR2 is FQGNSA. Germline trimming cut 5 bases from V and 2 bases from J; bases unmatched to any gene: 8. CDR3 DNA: TGTGCCAGCAGCCAGGGGGACTACATAAACACTGAAGCTTTCTTT. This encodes CASSQGDYINTEAFF.

The CDR3 region is CASSIYGVPGQGGEQFF. CDR3 DNA: TGTGCCAGTAGTATATACGGAGTCCCGGGACAGGGAGGGGAGCAGTTCTTC. The genes are TRBV19 and TRBJ2-1; the match to TRBD1 covers 9 bases. J lost 10 bases, V lost 2 bases, and 15 bases had no gene match. The CDR3 runs to 17 residues. From germline, CDR1 is LNHDA and CDR2 SQIVND (reference sequence).

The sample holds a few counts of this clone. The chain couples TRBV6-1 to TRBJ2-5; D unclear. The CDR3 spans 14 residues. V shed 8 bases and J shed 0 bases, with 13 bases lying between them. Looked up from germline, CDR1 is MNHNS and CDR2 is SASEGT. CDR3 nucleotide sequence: TGTGCCAGCTATGCAGCTGATTACCAAGAGACCCAGTACTTC. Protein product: CASYAADYQETQYF.

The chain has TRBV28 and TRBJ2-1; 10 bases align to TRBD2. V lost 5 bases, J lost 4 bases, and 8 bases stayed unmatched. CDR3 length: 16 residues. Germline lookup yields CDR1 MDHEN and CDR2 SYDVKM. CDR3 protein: CASSQGTSATYNEQFF. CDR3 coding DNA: TGTGCCAGCAGTCAAGGGACTAGCGCTACTTACAATGAGCAGTTCTTC. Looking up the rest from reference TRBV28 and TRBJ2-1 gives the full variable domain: DVKVTQSSRYLVKRTGEKVFLECVQDMDHENMFWYRQDPGLGLRLIYFSYDVKMKEKGDIPEGYSVSREKKERFSLILESASTNQTSMYLCASSQGTSATYNEQFFGPGTRLTVL.